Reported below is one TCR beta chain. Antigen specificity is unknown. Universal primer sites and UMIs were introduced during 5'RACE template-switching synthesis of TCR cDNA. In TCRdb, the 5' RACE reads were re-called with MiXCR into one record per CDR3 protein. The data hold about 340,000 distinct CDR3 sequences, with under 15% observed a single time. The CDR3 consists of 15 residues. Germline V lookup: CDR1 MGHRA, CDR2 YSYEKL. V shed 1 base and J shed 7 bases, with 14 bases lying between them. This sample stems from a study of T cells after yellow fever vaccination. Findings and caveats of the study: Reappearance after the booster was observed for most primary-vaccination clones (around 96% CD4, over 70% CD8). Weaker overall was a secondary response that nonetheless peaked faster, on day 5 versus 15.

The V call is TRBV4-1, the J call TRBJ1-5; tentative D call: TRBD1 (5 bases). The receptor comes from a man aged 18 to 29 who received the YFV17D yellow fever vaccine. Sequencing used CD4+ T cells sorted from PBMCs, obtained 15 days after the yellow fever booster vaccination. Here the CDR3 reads CASSQARGGNQPQHF. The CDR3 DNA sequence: TGCGCCAGCAGCCAAGCTAGGGGAGGAAACCAGCCCCAGCATTTT.